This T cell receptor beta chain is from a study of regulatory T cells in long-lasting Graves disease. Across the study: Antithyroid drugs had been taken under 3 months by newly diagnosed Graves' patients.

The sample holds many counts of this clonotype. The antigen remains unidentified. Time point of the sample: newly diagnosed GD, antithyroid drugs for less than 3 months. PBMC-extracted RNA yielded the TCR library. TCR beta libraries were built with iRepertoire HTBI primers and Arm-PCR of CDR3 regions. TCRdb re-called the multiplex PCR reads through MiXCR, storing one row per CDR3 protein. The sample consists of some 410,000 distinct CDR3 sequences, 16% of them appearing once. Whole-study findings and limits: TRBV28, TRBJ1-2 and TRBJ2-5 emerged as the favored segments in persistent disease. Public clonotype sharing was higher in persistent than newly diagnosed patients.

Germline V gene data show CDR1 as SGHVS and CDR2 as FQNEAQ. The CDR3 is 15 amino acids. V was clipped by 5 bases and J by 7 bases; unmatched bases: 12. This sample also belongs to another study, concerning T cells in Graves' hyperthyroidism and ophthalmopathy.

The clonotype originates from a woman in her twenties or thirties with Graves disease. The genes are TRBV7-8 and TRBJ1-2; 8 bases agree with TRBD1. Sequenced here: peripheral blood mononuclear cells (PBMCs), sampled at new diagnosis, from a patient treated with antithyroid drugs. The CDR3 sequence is CASSPLQGASGGYTF. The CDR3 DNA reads TGTGCCAGCAGCCCGCTCCAGGGGGCGTCAGGTGGCTACACCTTC.